This is a list of T cell receptor beta chains from one sample in a study of T-cell memory formation after mild COVID-19. MiXCR, applied by TCRdb to the 5' RACE reads, yields one record per CDR3 protein. Among 250,000 to 350,000 distinct CDR3 sequences listed, more than 15% were seen once. The sequencing sample was made of PBMCs or a T cell subset sorted from them (not recorded which). All receptors come from a young man who had mild COVID-19 (a few samples of this study predate the infection). Cell type and time point are not known. CDR3s include the opening cysteine and the closing phenylalanine or tryptophan. A D gene is named only where the DNA matches it firmly. Expanded clones are given a class, and other clones once, few, many or no size at all.

d_gene	j_gene	v_gene	abundance	CDR3nt	CDR3aa
TRBD1	TRBJ2-3	TRBV24-1	few	TGTGCCACCAGTGATCGGACAGGGGCTAGCACAGATACGCAGTATTTT	CATSDRTGASTDTQYF
-	TRBJ2-2	TRBV9	few	TGTGCCAGCAATTCAGGACAGCCGAACACCGGGGAGCTGTTTTTT	CASNSGQPNTGELFF
-	TRBJ1-2	TRBV14	-	TGTGCCAGCAGCCGGGGAAACTCTAACTATGGCTACACCTTC	CASSRGNSNYGYTF
-	TRBJ2-7	TRBV4-2	-	TGTGCCAGCAGCCAAAGAGCGAGGGGGGGCTCCTACGAGCAGTACTTC	CASSQRARGGSYEQYF
-	TRBJ1-2	TRBV10-3	few	TGTGCCATCAGTGAAGGCGGACCCCTTGGCTACACCTTC	CAISEGGPLGYTF
-	TRBJ1-3	TRBV5-4	few	TGTGCCAGCAGCTTACCAGGGTCAGGAAACACCATATATTTT	CASSLPGSGNTIYF
TRBD2	TRBJ2-5	TRBV30	few	TGTGCCTGGTCCCAGACTAGCGGGGGAGAGACCCAGTACTTC	CAWSQTSGGETQYF
-	TRBJ1-5	TRBV6-2/TRBV6-3	-	TGTGCCAGCAGATGGGGGCAGGATCAGCCCCAGCATTTT	CASRWGQDQPQHF
-	TRBJ2-3	TRBV20-1	-	TGCAGTGCTAGGGCTAGCGACCTCACAGATACGCAGTATTTT	CSARASDLTDTQYF
TRBD1	TRBJ1-5	TRBV20-1	-	TGCAGTGCTAGAGAATACGACAGGGGATTCAATCAGCCCCAGCATTTT	CSAREYDRGFNQPQHF
-	TRBJ1-2	TRBV29-1	-	TGCAGCGTTGCCGGGTCCATGTCTAACTATGGCTACACCTTC	CSVAGSMSNYGYTF
-	TRBJ2-5	TRBV4-1	few	TGCGCCAGCAGCCAATATTCCAGGGGCGCAGAGACCCAGTACTTC	CASSQYSRGAETQYF
-	TRBJ2-6	TRBV6-2/TRBV6-3	-	TGTGCCAGCAGTTACTCGATTTCAGGGCCTAGCTCTGGGGCCAACGTCCTGACTTTC	CASSYSISGPSSGANVLTF
-	TRBJ1-5	TRBV7-2	-	TGTGCCAGCAGCTTAGTCCGGCGGGAGCCCCAGCATTTT	CASSLVRREPQHF
-	TRBJ1-2	TRBV5-1	-	TGCGCCAGCAGCTTGGGGGTCCCAATATATGGCTACACCTTC	CASSLGVPIYGYTF
-	TRBJ1-5	TRBV12-3/TRBV12-4	-	TGTGCCAGCAGCCCTAGTTTGGGCGGGCAGCCCCAGCATTTT	CASSPSLGGQPQHF
-	TRBJ2-5	TRBV5-1	few	TGCGCCAGCAGCTTGGAGGGTAGCTTTCAGTACTTC	CASSLEGSFQYF
TRBD2	TRBJ2-3	TRBV4-3	few	TGCGCCAGCAGCCAAGGATCCGGGGGGGGCACAGATACGCAGTATTTT	CASSQGSGGGTDTQYF
-	TRBJ1-2	TRBV5-1	-	TGCGCCAGCAGCTTGGACGGGGATCCACGTGGCTACACCTTC	CASSLDGDPRGYTF
-	TRBJ2-4	TRBV2	many	TGTGCCAGCAGCTTAGCCAAAAACATTCAGTACTTC	CASSLAKNIQYF
-	TRBJ2-5	TRBV5-5	-	TGTGCCAGCAGCGATGACAGGGAGGGATCAGAGGGGACCCAGTACTTC	CASSDDREGSEGTQYF
TRBD1	TRBJ2-7	TRBV12-3/TRBV12-4	-	TGTGCCAGCAGCCCGACAGGGTTGAACTACGAGCAGTACTTC	CASSPTGLNYEQYF
TRBD2	TRBJ2-5	TRBV4-2	-	TGTGCCAGCAGCCGAGGACTGGGCCTAGCGGGGGGGCGATTTAATGAGACCCAGTACTTC	CASSRGLGLAGGRFNETQYF
TRBD2	TRBJ2-2	TRBV7-2	-	TGTGCCAGCAGCCTCGGACTAGCGGGGGCCGGCGGGGAGCTGTTTTTT	CASSLGLAGAGGELFF
TRBD2	TRBJ2-1	TRBV7-9	few	TGTGCCAGCAGCTCAAGACCGGGACTAGCGGGGGATAACAATGAGCAGTTCTTC	CASSSRPGLAGDNNEQFF
TRBD1	TRBJ1-3	TRBV9	-	TGTGCCAGCAGCGTAAACTCGGGACAGCGGCTCTCTGGAAACACCATATATTTT	CASSVNSGQRLSGNTIYF
-	TRBJ2-4	TRBV6-1	few	TGTGCCAGCTCCCAGGACCTCGGGTCCAAGTACTTC	CASSQDLGSKYF
-	TRBJ2-3	TRBV18	-	TGTGCCAGCTCACCGCCGGACAGTTCCGATACGCAGTATTTT	CASSPPDSSDTQYF
TRBD1	TRBJ1-6	TRBV6-6	-	TGTGCCAGCAGTTCAACGGGACAGGGGGCGGGTTCGCCCCTCCACTTT	CASSSTGQGAGSPLHF
TRBD1	TRBJ1-5	TRBV12-3/TRBV12-4	-	TGTGCCAGCAGGAGGGACAGGGCGAATCAGCCCCAGCATTTT	CASRRDRANQPQHF
TRBD1	TRBJ1-1	TRBV6-2/TRBV6-3	few	TGTGCCAGCAGTTACTCGAGGGACGGACAGGAAGGCTTTTTCGAAGCTTTCTTT	CASSYSRDGQEGFFEAFF